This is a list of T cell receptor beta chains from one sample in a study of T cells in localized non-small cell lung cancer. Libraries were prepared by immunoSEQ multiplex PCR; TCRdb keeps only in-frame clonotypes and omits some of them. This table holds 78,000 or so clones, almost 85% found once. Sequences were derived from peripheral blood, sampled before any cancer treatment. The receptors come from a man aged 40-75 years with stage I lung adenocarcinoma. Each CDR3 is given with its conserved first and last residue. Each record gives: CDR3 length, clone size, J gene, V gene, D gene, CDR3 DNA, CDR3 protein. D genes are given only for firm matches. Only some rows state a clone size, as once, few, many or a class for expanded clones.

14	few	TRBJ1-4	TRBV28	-	TGTGCCAGCAGCACCGGACTCAGGAGTGAAAAACTGTTTTTT	CASSTGLRSEKLFF
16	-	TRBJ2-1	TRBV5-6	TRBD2	TGTGCCAGCAGCTCGAAAGCGGGAGTGGTCTACAATGAGCAGTTCTTC	CASSSKAGVVYNEQFF
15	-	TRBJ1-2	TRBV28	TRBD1	TGTGCCAGCAGCCAACAGGGGGCTAGATACTATGGCTACACCTTC	CASSQQGARYYGYTF
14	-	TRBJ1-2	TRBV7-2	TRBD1	TGTGCCAGCAGCCCGACAGGGCATCGGTATGGCTACACCTTC	CASSPTGHRYGYTF
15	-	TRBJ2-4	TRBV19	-	TGTGCCAGTAGTATTAAAACAGGCTGGGAAAACATTCAGTACTTC	CASSIKTGWENIQYF
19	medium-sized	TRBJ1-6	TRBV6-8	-	TGTGCCAGCAGGCTAAATTTCAGAGACCGGGTGACTCATAATTCACCCCTCCACTTT	CASRLNFRDRVTHNSPLHF
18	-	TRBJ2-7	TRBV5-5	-	TGTGCCAGCAGCTTGGGGTCGGTCCAGGACCTATACTACTACGAGCAGTACTTC	CASSLGSVQDLYYYEQYF
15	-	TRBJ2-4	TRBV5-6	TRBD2	TGTGCCAGCAGCCCCCCGGGGGGGAGGCTAAACATTCAGTACTTC	CASSPPGGRLNIQYF
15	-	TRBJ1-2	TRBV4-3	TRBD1	TGCGCCAGCAGCCCCGGACAGGACCCCGCCTATGGCTACACCTTC	CASSPGQDPAYGYTF
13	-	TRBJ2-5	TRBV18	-	TGTGCCAGCTCCCCAGGGCCGGGAGAGACCCAGTACTTC	CASSPGPGETQYF
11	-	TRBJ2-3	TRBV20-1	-	TGCAGTGCTACGACAGTGCAAACGCAGTATTTT	CSATTVQTQYF
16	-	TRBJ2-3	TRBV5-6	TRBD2	TGTGCCAGCAGCGAGACTAGCGGGAGATTCTCAGATACGCAGTATTTT	CASSETSGRFSDTQYF
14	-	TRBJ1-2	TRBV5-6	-	TGTGCCAGCAGCTCGCTTGGACGGAACTATGGCTACACCTTC	CASSSLGRNYGYTF
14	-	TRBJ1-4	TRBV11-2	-	TGTGCCAGCAGCCCGAACACGGGATCTTGGAAACTGTTTTTT	CASSPNTGSWKLFF
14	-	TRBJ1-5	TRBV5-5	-	TGTGCCAGCAGCTTGATGGAACGAGGTCAGCCCCAGCATTTT	CASSLMERGQPQHF
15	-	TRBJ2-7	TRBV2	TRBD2	TGTGCCAGCAGCGGAATAGCGGGAGACTCGGCCGAGCAGTACTTC	CASSGIAGDSAEQYF
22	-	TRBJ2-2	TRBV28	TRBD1	TGTGCCAGCAGTACGTTTGAAACCCGGGACAGGACCTTCCACAATCGGGCCGGGGAGCTGTTTTTT	CASSTFETRDRTFHNRAGELFF
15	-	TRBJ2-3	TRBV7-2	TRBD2	TGTGCCAGCAGCCTAGGGACTAGGCGGACAGATACGCAGTATTTT	CASSLGTRRTDTQYF
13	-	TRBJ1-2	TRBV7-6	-	TGTGCCAGCAGCCCAAGCCTCATCTATGGCTACACCTTC	CASSPSLIYGYTF
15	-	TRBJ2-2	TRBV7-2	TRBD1	TGTGCCAGCAGCCGCGGACAGGGAACGTCCGGGGAGCTGTTTTTT	CASSRGQGTSGELFF
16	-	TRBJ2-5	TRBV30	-	TGTGCCTGGAGTGCCGGGGCGAGCAGGGGGGGGGAGACCCAGTACTTC	CAWSAGASRGGETQYF
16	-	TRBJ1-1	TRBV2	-	TGTGCCAGCAGTGAAGATCCCCGGGGGAGGAGCACTGAAGCTTTCTTT	CASSEDPRGRSTEAFF
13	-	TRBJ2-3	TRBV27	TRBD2	TGTGCCAGCAGTGGACTAGCTACAGATACGCAGTATTTT	CASSGLATDTQYF
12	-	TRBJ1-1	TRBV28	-	TGTGCCAGCAGTCCCCCAGAACGCGAAGCTTTCTTT	CASSPPEREAFF
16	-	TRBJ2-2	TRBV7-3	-	TGTGCCAGCAGCCCCACCCTGGGGTCTAACCCCGGGGAGCTGTTTTTT	CASSPTLGSNPGELFF
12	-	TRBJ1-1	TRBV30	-	TGTGCCTGGGGGCAGTCGTCGGACAAGGCTTTCTTT	CAWGQSSDKAFF
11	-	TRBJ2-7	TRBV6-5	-	TGTGCCAGCAGTACCATCTACGAGCAGTACTTC	CASSTIYEQYF
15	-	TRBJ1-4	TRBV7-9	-	TGTGCCAGCAGCTTAAGCAGGGACTTTTCTGAAAAACTGTTTTTT	CASSLSRDFSEKLFF
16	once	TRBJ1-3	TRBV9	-	TGTGCCAGCAGCGCGCAGACGGATCTCTCTGGAAACACCATATATTTT	CASSAQTDLSGNTIYF
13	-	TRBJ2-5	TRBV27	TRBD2	TGTGCCAGCAGACTAGCGGCTCAAGAGACCCAGTACTTC	CASRLAAQETQYF
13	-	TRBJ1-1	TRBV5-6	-	TGTGCCAGCAGCTTTTTTACGCGGACTGAAGCTTTCTTT	CASSFFTRTEAFF
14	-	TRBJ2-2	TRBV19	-	TGTGCCAGTAGTATAGCTCAAAACACCGGGGAGCTGTTTTTT	CASSIAQNTGELFF
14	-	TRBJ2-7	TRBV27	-	TGTGCCAGCAGTTTTCGGGACGGAGCCTACGAGCAGTACTTC	CASSFRDGAYEQYF
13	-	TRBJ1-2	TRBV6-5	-	TGTGCCAGCAGTTACAAGTTAAACTATGGCTACACCTTC	CASSYKLNYGYTF
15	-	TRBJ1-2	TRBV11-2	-	TGTGCCAGCAGCTTAAGGGCAGGCCCTAACTATGGCTACACCTTC	CASSLRAGPNYGYTF
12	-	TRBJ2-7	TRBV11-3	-	TGTGCCAGCAGCTATCGGGCGGGGGAGCAGTACTTC	CASSYRAGEQYF
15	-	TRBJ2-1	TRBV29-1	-	TGCAGCGCCAAGACACCGGGACACTCCTACAATGAGCAGTTCTTC	CSAKTPGHSYNEQFF
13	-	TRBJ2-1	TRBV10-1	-	TGCGCCAGCTGCGACGGCGGACAAGGTGAGCAGTTCTTC	CASCDGGQGEQFF
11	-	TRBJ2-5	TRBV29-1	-	TGCAGCGACGTGACCCTCGAGACCCAGTACTTC	CSDVTLETQYF
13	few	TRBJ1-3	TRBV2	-	TGTGCCAGCAGTGTGGGGTCTAAGAACACCATATATTTT	CASSVGSKNTIYF
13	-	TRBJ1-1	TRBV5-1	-	TGCGCCAGCAGCTTGGACAGGGACACTGAAGCTTTCTTT	CASSLDRDTEAFF
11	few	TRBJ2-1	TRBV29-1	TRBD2	TGCAGCGCTGGGAGGGATAATGAGCAGTTCTTC	CSAGRDNEQFF
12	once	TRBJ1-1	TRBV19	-	TGTGCCAGTAGTATTATGGGAACTGAAGCTTTCTTT	CASSIMGTEAFF
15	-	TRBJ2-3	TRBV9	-	TGTGCCAGCAGCGTAGAAAGCCTAAGCACAGATACGCAGTATTTT	CASSVESLSTDTQYF
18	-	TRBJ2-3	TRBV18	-	TGTGCCAGCTCACCACTGGGGATACAGGGAACTAGCACAGATACGCAGTATTTT	CASSPLGIQGTSTDTQYF
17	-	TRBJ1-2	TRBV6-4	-	TGTGCCAGCAGTGAGTCGTCACGGGAGGTATGGCAAAATGGCTACACCTTC	CASSESSREVWQNGYTF
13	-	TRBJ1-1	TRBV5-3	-	TGTGCCAGAAGAGACGACGAGGACCCTGAAGCTTTCTTT	CARRDDEDPEAFF
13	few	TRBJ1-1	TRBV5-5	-	TGTGCCAGCAGCGTTGGAGGGAACACTGAAGCTTTCTTT	CASSVGGNTEAFF
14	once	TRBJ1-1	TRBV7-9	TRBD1	TGTGCCAGCAGCCCGCCGGGACAGGGCACTGAAGCTTTCTTT	CASSPPGQGTEAFF
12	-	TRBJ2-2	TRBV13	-	TGTGCCAGCAGTTCCGACGTTACGGAGCTGTTTTTT	CASSSDVTELFF
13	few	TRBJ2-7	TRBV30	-	TGTGCCTGGAGTAAGGGACCGCGAAGGGAGCAGTACTTC	CAWSKGPRREQYF